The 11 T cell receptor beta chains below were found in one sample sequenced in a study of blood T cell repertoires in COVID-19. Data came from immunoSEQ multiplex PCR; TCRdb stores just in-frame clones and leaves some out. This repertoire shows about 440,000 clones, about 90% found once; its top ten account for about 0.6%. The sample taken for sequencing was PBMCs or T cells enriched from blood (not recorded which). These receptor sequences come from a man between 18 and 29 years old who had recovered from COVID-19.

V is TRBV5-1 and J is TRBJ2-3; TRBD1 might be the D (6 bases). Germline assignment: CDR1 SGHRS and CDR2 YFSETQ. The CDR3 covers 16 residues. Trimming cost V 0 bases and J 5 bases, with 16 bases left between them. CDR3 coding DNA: TGCGCCAGCAGCTTGGAGAAACAGGGAGTCGGAGATACGCAGTATTTT. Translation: CASSLEKQGVGDTQYF.

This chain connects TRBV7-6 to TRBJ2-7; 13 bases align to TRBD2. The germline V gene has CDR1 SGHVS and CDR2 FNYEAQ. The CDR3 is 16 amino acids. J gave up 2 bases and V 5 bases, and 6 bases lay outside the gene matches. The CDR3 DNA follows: TGTGCCAGCAGCGAGGGACTAGCGGGGACCACCTACGAGCAGTACTTC. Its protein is CASSEGLAGTTYEQYF. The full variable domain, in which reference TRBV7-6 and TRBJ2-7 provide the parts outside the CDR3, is GAGVSQSPRYKVTKRGQDVALRCDPISGHVSLYWYRQALGQGPEFLTYFNYEAQQDKSGLPNDRFSAERPEGSISTLTIQRTEQRDSAMYRCASSEGLAGTTYEQYFGPGTRLTVT.

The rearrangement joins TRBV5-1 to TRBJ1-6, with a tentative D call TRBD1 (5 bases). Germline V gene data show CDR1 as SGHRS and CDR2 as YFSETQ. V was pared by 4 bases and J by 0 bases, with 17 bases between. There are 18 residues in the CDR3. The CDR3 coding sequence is TGCGCCAGCAGCCCTCGGACACATCTAGGCTCCTATAATTCACCCCTCCACTTT. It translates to CASSPRTHLGSYNSPLHF.

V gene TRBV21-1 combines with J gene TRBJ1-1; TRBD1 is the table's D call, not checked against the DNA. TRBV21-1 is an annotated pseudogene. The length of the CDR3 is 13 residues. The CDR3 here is CASSGDSTYQAFF. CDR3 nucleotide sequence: TGTGCCAGCTCTGGGGACAGCACCTACCAGGCTTTCTTT.

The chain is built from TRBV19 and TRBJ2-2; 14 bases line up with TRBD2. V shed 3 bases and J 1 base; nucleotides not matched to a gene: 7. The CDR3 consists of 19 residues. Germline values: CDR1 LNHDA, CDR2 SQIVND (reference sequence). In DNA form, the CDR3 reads TGTGCCAGTAGTATCGGACTAGCGGGAGGTCGAATGAACACCGGGGAGCTGTTTTTT. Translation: CASSIGLAGGRMNTGELFF. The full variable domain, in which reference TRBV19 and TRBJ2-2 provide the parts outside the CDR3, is DGGITQSPKYLFRKEGQNVTLSCEQNLNHDAMYWYRQDPGQGLRLIYYSQIVNDFQKGDIAEGYSVSREKKESFPLTVTSAQKNPTAFYLCASSIGLAGGRMNTGELFFGEGSRLTVL.

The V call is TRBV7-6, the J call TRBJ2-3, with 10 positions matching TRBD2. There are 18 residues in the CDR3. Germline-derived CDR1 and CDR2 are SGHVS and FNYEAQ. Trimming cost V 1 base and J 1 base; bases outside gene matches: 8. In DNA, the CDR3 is TGTGCCAGCAGCTTAGTTCGTAGTAGCGGGGGGCGCACAGATACGCAGTATTTT. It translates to CASSLVRSSGGRTDTQYF.

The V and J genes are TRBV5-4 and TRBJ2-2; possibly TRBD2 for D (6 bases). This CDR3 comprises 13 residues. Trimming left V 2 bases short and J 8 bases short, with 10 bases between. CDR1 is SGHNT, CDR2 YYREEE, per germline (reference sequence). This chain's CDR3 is CASSLRLEGELFF. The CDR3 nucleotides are TGTGCCAGCAGCTTAAGACTAGAAGGGGAGCTGTTTTTT. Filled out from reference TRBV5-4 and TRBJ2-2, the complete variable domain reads ETGVTQSPTHLIKTRGQQVTLRCSSQSGHNTVSWYQQALGQGPQFIFQYYREEENGRGNFPPRFSGLQFPNYSSELNVNALELDDSALYLCASSLRLEGELFFGEGSRLTVL.

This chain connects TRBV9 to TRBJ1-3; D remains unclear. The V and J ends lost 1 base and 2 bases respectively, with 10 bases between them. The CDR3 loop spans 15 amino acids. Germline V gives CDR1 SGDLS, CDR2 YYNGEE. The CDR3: CASSVYPNPGNTIYF. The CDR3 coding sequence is TGTGCCAGCAGCGTATATCCTAACCCTGGAAACACCATATATTTT.

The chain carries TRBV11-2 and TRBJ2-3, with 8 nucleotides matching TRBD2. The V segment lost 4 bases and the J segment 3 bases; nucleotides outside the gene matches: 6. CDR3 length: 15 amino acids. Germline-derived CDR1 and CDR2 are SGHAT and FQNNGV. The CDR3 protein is CASSSTGGITDTQYF. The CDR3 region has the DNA TGTGCCAGCAGCTCTACGGGGGGGATAACAGATACGCAGTATTTT. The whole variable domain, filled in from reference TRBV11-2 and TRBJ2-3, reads EAGVAQSPRYKIIEKRQSVAFWCNPISGHATLYWYQQILGQGPKLLIQFQNNGVVDDSQLPKDRFSAERLKGVDSTLKIQPAKLEDSAVYLCASSSTGGITDTQYFGPGTRLTVL.

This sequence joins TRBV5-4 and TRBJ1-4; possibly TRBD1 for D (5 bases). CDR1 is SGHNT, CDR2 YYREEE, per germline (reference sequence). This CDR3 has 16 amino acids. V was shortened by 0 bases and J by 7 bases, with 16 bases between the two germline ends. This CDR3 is CASSLVGQGTIEKLFF. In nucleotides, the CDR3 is TGTGCCAGCAGCTTGGTCGGTCAGGGAACCATTGAAAAACTGTTTTTT.

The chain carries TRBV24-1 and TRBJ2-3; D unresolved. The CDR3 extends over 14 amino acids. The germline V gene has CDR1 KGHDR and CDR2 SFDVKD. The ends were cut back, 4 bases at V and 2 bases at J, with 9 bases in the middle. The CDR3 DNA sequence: TGTGCCACCAGTGACCCCCGAGCCACAGATACGCAGTATTTT. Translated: CATSDPRATDTQYF.